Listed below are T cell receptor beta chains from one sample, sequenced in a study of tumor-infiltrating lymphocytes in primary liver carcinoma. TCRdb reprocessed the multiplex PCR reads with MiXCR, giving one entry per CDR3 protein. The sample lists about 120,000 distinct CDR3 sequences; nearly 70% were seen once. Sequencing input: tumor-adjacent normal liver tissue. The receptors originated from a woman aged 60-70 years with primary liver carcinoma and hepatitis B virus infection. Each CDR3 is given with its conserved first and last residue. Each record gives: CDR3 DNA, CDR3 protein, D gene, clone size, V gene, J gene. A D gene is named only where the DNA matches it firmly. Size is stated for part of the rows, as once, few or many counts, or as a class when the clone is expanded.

CDR3 DNA: TGTGCCAGCAGCTTAGTCCCGACTGGGGCCAACGTCCTGACTTTC; CDR3 protein: CASSLVPTGANVLTF; D gene: -; clone size: many; V gene: TRBV7-9; J gene: TRBJ2-6
CDR3 DNA: TGCAGCGTTAAGCGGGATCACCACAATGAGCAGTTCTTC; CDR3 protein: CSVKRDHHNEQFF; D gene: TRBD2; clone size: -; V gene: TRBV29-1; J gene: TRBJ2-1
CDR3 DNA: TGTGTCAGCAGCTTAGCGGGGGGTTCTACCTATGAGCAGTATTTC; CDR3 protein: CVSSLAGGSTYEQYF; D gene: TRBD2; clone size: once; V gene: TRBV7-9; J gene: TRBJ2-7
CDR3 DNA: TGTGCCAGCAGCTTTACTAGGGCTAGAGTGAACACCGGGGAGCTGTTTTTT; CDR3 protein: CASSFTRARVNTGELFF; D gene: -; clone size: -; V gene: TRBV11-2; J gene: TRBJ2-2
CDR3 DNA: TGTGTCAGCAGCTACACCGGGACAGTAAAAGAGACCCAGTACTTC; CDR3 protein: CVSSYTGTVKETQYF; D gene: TRBD1; clone size: once; V gene: TRBV28; J gene: TRBJ2-5
CDR3 DNA: TGTGTCTGCAAGCAGGGGGCTCGGGAAAAACTGTTTTTT; CDR3 protein: CVCKQGAREKLFF; D gene: TRBD1; clone size: -; V gene: TRBV6-5; J gene: TRBJ1-4
CDR3 DNA: TGTGCCAGCAACTTAGAACAGGGGACCCCCTATGAGCAGTATTTC; CDR3 protein: CASNLEQGTPYEQYF; D gene: TRBD1; clone size: -; V gene: TRBV11-2; J gene: TRBJ2-7
CDR3 DNA: TGTGCCTGGATCCGGAACACTGAAGCTTTCTTT; CDR3 protein: CAWIRNTEAFF; D gene: -; clone size: many; V gene: TRBV30; J gene: TRBJ1-1
CDR3 DNA: TGTGCCAGCAGTCAGCGTTCTAGCTCCTACAATGAGCAGTTCTTC; CDR3 protein: CASSQRSSSYNEQFF; D gene: -; clone size: -; V gene: TRBV2; J gene: TRBJ2-1
CDR3 DNA: TGTGCCAGCAGGATATCTTCCAAGGGAAGGGATCAGCCCCAGCATTTT; CDR3 protein: CASRISSKGRDQPQHF; D gene: -; clone size: many; V gene: TRBV6-2/TRBV6-3; J gene: TRBJ1-5
CDR3 DNA: TGTGCCAGCAGACTAGGGGCAGGAGGCACAGGTACGCAGTATTTT; CDR3 protein: CASRLGAGGTGTQYF; D gene: -; clone size: -; V gene: TRBV11-2; J gene: TRBJ2-3
CDR3 DNA: TGCAGCGTGACGGGGGGCATTAACTACTATGAGCAGTTCTTC; CDR3 protein: CSVTGGINYYEQFF; D gene: -; clone size: -; V gene: TRBV29-1; J gene: TRBJ2-1
CDR3 DNA: TGTGCCAGCAGTCCATACGACCAGGGGGCCGACTATGGCTACACCTTC; CDR3 protein: CASSPYDQGADYGYTF; D gene: TRBD1; clone size: medium-sized; V gene: TRBV14; J gene: TRBJ1-2
CDR3 DNA: TGCGCCAGCAGCTGGCCCTTAGAGTGGGACCCTACTCGGTATACGCAGTATTTT; CDR3 protein: CASSWPLEWDPTRYTQYF; D gene: -; clone size: few; V gene: TRBV5-1; J gene: TRBJ2-3
CDR3 DNA: TGTGCTAGTGGTTTTAGGGTGAATGAGCAGTTCTTC; CDR3 protein: CASGFRVNEQFF; D gene: -; clone size: many; V gene: TRBV12-5; J gene: TRBJ2-1
CDR3 DNA: TGTGCCAGCAGTGAAAGGGTTGGGTGGGATGAGCAGTTCTTC; CDR3 protein: CASSERVGWDEQFF; D gene: -; clone size: many; V gene: TRBV6-1; J gene: TRBJ2-1
CDR3 DNA: TGTGCCAGCAGTTTAGGACTGGCGGGAGTGGGCTACAATGGGCAGTTCTTC; CDR3 protein: CASSLGLAGVGYNGQFF; D gene: TRBD2; clone size: -; V gene: TRBV11-2; J gene: TRBJ2-1
CDR3 DNA: TGTGCCAGTAGCCAAATCGCGACCCCTCATACGCAGTATTTT; CDR3 protein: CASSQIATPHTQYF; D gene: -; clone size: -; V gene: TRBV6-5; J gene: TRBJ2-3
CDR3 DNA: TGTGCCAGTAGTATCGCCTTCAGGCCCACTGAAGCTTTCTTT; CDR3 protein: CASSIAFRPTEAFF; D gene: -; clone size: -; V gene: TRBV19; J gene: TRBJ1-1
CDR3 DNA: TGTGCCAGCGTTCGGGAGGTGAACACCGGGGAGCTGTTTTTT; CDR3 protein: CASVREVNTGELFF; D gene: TRBD2; clone size: few; V gene: TRBV2; J gene: TRBJ2-2
CDR3 DNA: TGCAGCGTCTATGGGGATCCCAGCTCCTACAAGCAGTACTTC; CDR3 protein: CSVYGDPSSYKQYF; D gene: -; clone size: -; V gene: TRBV29-1; J gene: TRBJ2-7
CDR3 DNA: TGTGCCAGCAGTTACGGCAGGGTGAAGTATGGCTACACATTC; CDR3 protein: CASSYGRVKYGYTF; D gene: -; clone size: -; V gene: TRBV6-5; J gene: TRBJ1-2
CDR3 DNA: TGTGCCAGCAACTTAATTCCGGGACCAGGAGCCCAGTACTTC; CDR3 protein: CASNLIPGPGAQYF; D gene: -; clone size: -; V gene: TRBV11-2; J gene: TRBJ2-5
CDR3 DNA: TGCAGCGTTGAAAGGGACAGGCCTTTCTATGGCTACACCTTC; CDR3 protein: CSVERDRPFYGYTF; D gene: TRBD1; clone size: -; V gene: TRBV29-1; J gene: TRBJ1-2
CDR3 DNA: TGTGTCAGCAGGCAGGGGGCTAGCAGCACCGGAGAGCTGTTTTTT; CDR3 protein: CVSRQGASSTGELFF; D gene: TRBD1; clone size: -; V gene: TRBV11-3; J gene: TRBJ2-2
CDR3 DNA: TGTGCCAGCAGCTTGTTCGGACATAGCTATGGCTACACCTTC; CDR3 protein: CASSLFGHSYGYTF; D gene: -; clone size: -; V gene: TRBV5-6; J gene: TRBJ1-2
CDR3 DNA: TGTGCCAGCCGGGGTAGCTGGCCCTACGAACAGTACTTC; CDR3 protein: CASRGSWPYEQYF; D gene: -; clone size: once; V gene: TRBV12-3/TRBV12-4; J gene: TRBJ2-7
CDR3 DNA: TGTGCCAGCAGCTTGAGGCCTAGCGGGAGGGAGACCCAGTACTTC; CDR3 protein: CASSLRPSGRETQYF; D gene: TRBD2; clone size: many; V gene: TRBV5-5; J gene: TRBJ2-5
CDR3 DNA: TGTGCCAGCAGCTTCCGTACTAGCGGGATCACAGATACGCGGTATTTT; CDR3 protein: CASSFRTSGITDTRYF; D gene: TRBD2; clone size: -; V gene: TRBV7-8; J gene: TRBJ2-3
CDR3 DNA: TGTGCCAGCTCACCACCTAGCGGGGCGAACACCGAGGTGCTGTTTTTT; CDR3 protein: CASSPPSGANTEVLFF; D gene: TRBD2; clone size: -; V gene: TRBV18; J gene: TRBJ2-2
CDR3 DNA: TGTGCCAGCAGCAGAAGGACTAGCGGGAGTGGCGAGCAGTACTTC; CDR3 protein: CASSRRTSGSGEQYF; D gene: TRBD2; clone size: medium-sized; V gene: TRBV11-2; J gene: TRBJ2-7
CDR3 DNA: TGTGCCAGCAGTGAAGCCTGGGGGCCAAATCAGCCCCAGTATTTT; CDR3 protein: CASSEAWGPNQPQYF; D gene: -; clone size: -; V gene: TRBV6-1; J gene: TRBJ2-3
CDR3 DNA: TGCAACGTTACCCTCGGCGCGGGCCACCAGGGCCAAGAGACCCAGTACTTC; CDR3 protein: CNVTLGAGHQGQETQYF; D gene: -; clone size: -; V gene: TRBV29-1; J gene: TRBJ2-5